The next 7 T cell receptor beta chains were all read from a single sample in a study of blood T cell repertoires in COVID-19. Produced via immunoSEQ multiplex PCR; TCRdb's table is partial and in-frame only. The profile shows around 500,000 clones, roughly 90% of them singletons. The source material was PBMCs or T cells enriched from blood (not recorded which). All receptors come from a woman between 40 and 50 years old who had recovered from COVID-19.

Details on this clone: The same CDR3 is also encoded by other DNA sequences in this sample. This sequence joins TRBV5-1 and TRBJ2-5; D uncertain. V lost 0 bases and J lost 2, with 8 bases in between. This CDR3 has 14 amino acids. Per germline, CDR1 SGHRS and CDR2 YFSETQ. The DNA of the CDR3 is TGCGCCAGCAGCTTGGTATCAGGACAAGAGACCCAGTACTTC. Translation gives CASSLVSGQETQYF. Based on the CDR3 plus reference TRBV5-1 and TRBJ2-5, the full variable domain is KAGVTQTPRYLIKTRGQQVTLSCSPISGHRSVSWYQQTPGQGLQFLFEYFSETQRNKGNFPGRFSGRQFSNSRSEMNVSTLELGDSALYLCASSLVSGQETQYFGPGTRLLVL.

This sequence joins TRBV24-1 and TRBJ2-3; TRBD2 matches 8 bases. The germline V gene encodes CDR1 KGHDR and CDR2 SFDVKD. V gave up 5 bases and J gave up 8 bases; unmatched junction bases: 8. This CDR3 spans 14 amino acids. CDR3 sequence reads: CATSVAGGPGTQYF. The CDR3 DNA reads TGTGCCACCAGTGTCGCGGGAGGCCCGGGTACGCAGTATTTT.

The chain joins TRBV5-4 to TRBJ2-3; TRBD2 matches at 7 bases. The trim removed 0 bases at V and 2 bases at J, leaving 6 bases unmatched. The CDR3 is 16 amino acids. Looked up from germline, CDR1 is SGHNT and CDR2 is YYREEE (reference sequence). This chain's CDR3 is CASSLGHGRSTDTQYF. The CDR3 nucleotides read TGTGCCAGCAGCTTGGGCCACGGGAGGTCCACAGATACGCAGTATTTT.

The sample holds one count of this clone. The chain employs TRBV5-1 and TRBJ2-7; D gene uncertain. The CDR3 spans 13 residues. V dropped 1 base and J dropped 6 bases, with 11 bases sitting between them. Germline CDR1 and CDR2: SGHRS and YFSETQ. This CDR3 reads CASSLSTPTEQYF. DNA for the CDR3: TGCGCCAGCAGCTTGTCGACTCCTACCGAGCAGTACTTC.

The rearrangement joins TRBV29-1 to TRBJ2-5, with TRBD2 matching over 9 bases. The CDR3 is 13 residues long. Looked up from germline, CDR1 is SQVTM and CDR2 is ANQGSEA. V dropped 4 bases and J dropped 9; count of bases not matched to a gene: 9. CDR3 nucleotide sequence: TGCAGCGTTGCGGGACTAGCCCAGAGGGCCCAGTACTTC. As protein: CSVAGLAQRAQYF.

V and J are TRBV11-3 and TRBJ2-1; tentatively, D is TRBD2 (6 bases). Per germline, CDR1 SGHNT and CDR2 YENEEA. Trimming removed 1 base from V and 9 bases from J, with 25 bases in between. The CDR3 has 18 amino acids. The CDR3 loop reads CASSLVPLGRERSTEQFF. CDR3 sequence (DNA): TGTGCCAGCAGCTTAGTACCACTAGGGCGGGAAAGGTCTACTGAGCAGTTCTTC.

J is TRBJ2-7 and V is TRBV11-3, with 7 nucleotides matching TRBD2. The CDR3 is 14 amino acids. V lost 2 bases and J lost 4; bases outside the gene matches: 5. Germline V gene data show CDR1 as SGHNT and CDR2 as YENEEA. The CDR3 loop reads CASSLPGGPYEQYF. The CDR3 nucleotides read TGTGCCAGCAGCTTACCGGGAGGACCATACGAGCAGTACTTC.